This TCR beta chain was sequenced for a study of T cells in Graves' hyperthyroidism and ophthalmopathy. Study observations and caveats: Ophthalmopathy was distinguished from stable hyperthyroidism by 13 V-J signatures.

Germline loops: CDR1 SGHVS, CDR2 FQNEAQ. V was shortened by 5 bases and J by 1 base, with 5 bases between the two germline ends. This CDR3 spans 12 amino acids. This clonotype appeared many times. As yet, its antigen is unknown. The TCR beta CDR3 regions underwent amplification using RNA transcripts as the source. During a first-round RT-PCR of the TCR CDR3, the HTBI primer set was used. Using its own MiXCR run on the multiplex PCR reads, TCRdb lists one record per CDR3 protein. Altogether 500,000 to 750,000 distinct CDR3 sequences are present, around 42% being singletons, with the ten largest covering more than 7%.

This receptor was obtained from a woman in her late teens or twenties with Graves' hyperthyroidism. Sequenced: peripheral blood or thyroid tissue (not recorded which). The rearrangement uses TRBV7-8 and TRBJ2-5, with D uncertain. The CDR3 protein is CASSTFQETQYF. The CDR3 DNA sequence: TGTGCCAGCAGCACCTTCCAAGAGACCCAGTACTTC.